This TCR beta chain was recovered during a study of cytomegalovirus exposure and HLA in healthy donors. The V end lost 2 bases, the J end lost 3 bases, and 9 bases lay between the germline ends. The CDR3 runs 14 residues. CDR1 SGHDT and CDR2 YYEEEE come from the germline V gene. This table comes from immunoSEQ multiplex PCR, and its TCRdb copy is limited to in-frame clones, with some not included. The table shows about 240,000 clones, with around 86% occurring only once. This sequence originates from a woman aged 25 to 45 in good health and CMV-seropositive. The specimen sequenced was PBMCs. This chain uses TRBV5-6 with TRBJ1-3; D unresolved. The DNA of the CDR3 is TGTGCCAGCAGCTTATACAGAGATGGAAACACCATATATTTT. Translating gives CASSLYRDGNTIYF.